This T cell receptor beta chain is drawn from a study of OX40 agonist ivuxolimab in advanced cancers. Study conclusions and caveats: Antigen specificity of clonally expanded peripheral T cells was not established. Expanded clones were, on average, more numerous in CD8+ T cells than in CD4+.

The CDR3 runs 13 residues. Germline V lookup: CDR1 MGHDK, CDR2 SYGVNS. The V end lost 6 bases, the J end lost 1 base, and 9 bases lay between the germline ends. Assay used: immunoSEQ multiplex PCR; TCRdb lists only in-frame clones, some missing. This sample has 60,000 to 75,000 clones, with 87% found just once. This clone was seen only once. Its antigen is not identified. This sequence joins TRBV25-1 and TRBJ1-1; no clear D gene. Sequencing was performed on CD4+ or CD8+ T cells sorted from blood, taken in a trial of the OX40 agonist ivuxolimab. The origin of this receptor is an adult with an advanced solid tumor such as melanoma, head and neck, liver or kidney cancer. CDR3 coding DNA: TGTGCCAGCAGGGGGTTGGGGAACACTGAAGCTTTCTTT. Translated, it gives CASRGLGNTEAFF.